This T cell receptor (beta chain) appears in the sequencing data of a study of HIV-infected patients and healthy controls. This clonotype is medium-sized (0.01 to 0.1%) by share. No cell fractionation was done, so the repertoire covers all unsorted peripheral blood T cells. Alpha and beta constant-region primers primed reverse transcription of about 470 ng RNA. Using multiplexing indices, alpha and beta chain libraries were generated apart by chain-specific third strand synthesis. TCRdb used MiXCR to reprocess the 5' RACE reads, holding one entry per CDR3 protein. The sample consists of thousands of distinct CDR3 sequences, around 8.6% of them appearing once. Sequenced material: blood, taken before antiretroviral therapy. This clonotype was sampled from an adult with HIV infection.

The CDR3 region has the DNA TGTGCCAGCAGCTCGGGGACTTACGAGCAGTACTTC. Translation gives CASSSGTYEQYF. The rearrangement joins TRBV7-9 to TRBJ2-7; TRBD2 might be the D (6 bases). The CDR3 is 12 residues long. Trimming cost V 4 bases and J 4 bases, with 8 bases left between them. Germline CDR1 SEHNR, CDR2 FQNEAQ (reference sequence).